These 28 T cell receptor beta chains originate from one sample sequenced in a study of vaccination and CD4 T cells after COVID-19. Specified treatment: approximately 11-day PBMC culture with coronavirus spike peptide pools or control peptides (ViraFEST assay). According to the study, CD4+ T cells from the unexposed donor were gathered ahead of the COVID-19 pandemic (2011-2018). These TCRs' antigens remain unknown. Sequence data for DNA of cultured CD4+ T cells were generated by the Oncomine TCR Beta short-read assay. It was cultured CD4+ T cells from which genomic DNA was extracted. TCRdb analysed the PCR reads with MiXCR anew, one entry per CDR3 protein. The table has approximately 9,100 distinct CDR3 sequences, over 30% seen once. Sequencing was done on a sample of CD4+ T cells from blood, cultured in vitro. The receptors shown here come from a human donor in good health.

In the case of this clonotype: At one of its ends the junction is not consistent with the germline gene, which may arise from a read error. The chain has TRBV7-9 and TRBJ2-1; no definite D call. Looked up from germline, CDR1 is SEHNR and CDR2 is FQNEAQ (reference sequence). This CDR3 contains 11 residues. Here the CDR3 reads CASSSNNEQFF. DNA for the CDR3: TGTGCCAGCAGCTCCAACAATGAGCAGTTCTTC.

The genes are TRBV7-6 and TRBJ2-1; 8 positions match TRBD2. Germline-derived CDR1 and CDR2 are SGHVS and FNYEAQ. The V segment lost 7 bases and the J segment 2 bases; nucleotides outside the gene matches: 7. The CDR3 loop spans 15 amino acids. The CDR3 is CASKSGSGPYNEQFF. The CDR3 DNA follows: TGTGCCAGCAAGAGCGGGAGTGGCCCCTACAATGAGCAGTTCTTC.

CDR3 nucleotides: TGTGCCAGCAGACCTGACAGGCTTTCTGAAGCTTTCTTT. The encoded protein is CASRPDRLSEAFF. V and J are TRBV7-3 and TRBJ1-1; maybe TRBD1 (6 bases). Germline assignment: CDR1 SGHTA and CDR2 FQGTGA. Trimming cost V 6 bases and J 6 bases, with 14 bases left between them. The CDR3 is 13 amino acids. Full variable domain (remainder filled in from reference TRBV7-3 and TRBJ1-1): GAGVSQTPSNKVTEKGKYVELRCDPISGHTALYWYRQSLGQGPEFLIYFQGTGAADDSGLPNDRFFAVRPEGSVSTLKIQRTERGDSAVYLCASRPDRLSEAFFGQGTRLTVV.

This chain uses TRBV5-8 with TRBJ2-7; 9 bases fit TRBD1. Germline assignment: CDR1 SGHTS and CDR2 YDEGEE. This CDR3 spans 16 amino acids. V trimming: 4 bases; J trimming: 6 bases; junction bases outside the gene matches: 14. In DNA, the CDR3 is TGTGCCAGCAGCCCCGGCGGGGCACAGGGGGCCTTCGAGCAGTACTTC. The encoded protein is CASSPGGAQGAFEQYF.

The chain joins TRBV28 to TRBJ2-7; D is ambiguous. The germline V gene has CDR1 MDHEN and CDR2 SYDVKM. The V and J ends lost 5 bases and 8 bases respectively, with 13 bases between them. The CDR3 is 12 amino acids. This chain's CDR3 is CASSEQFVKQYF. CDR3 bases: TGTGCCAGCAGTGAGCAGTTCGTTAAGCAGTACTTC.

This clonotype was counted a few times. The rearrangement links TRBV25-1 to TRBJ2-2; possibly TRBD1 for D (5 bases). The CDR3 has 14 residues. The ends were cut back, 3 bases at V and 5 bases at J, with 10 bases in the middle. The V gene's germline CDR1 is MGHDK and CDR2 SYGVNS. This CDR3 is CASSEDTLTGELFF. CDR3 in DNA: TGTGCCAGCAGTGAGGACACCCTGACCGGGGAGCTGTTTTTT.

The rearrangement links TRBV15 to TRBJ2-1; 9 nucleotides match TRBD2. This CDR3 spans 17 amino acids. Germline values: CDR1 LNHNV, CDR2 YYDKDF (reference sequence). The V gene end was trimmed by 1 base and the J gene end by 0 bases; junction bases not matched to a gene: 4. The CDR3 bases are TGTGCCACCAGCAGAGGAGGACTAGCGAACTCCTACAATGAGCAGTTCTTC. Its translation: CATSRGGLANSYNEQFF.

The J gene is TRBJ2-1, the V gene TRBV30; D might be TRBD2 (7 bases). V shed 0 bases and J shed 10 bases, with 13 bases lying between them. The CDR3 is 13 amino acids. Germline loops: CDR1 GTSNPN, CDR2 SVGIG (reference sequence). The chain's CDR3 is CAWSVGGGLEQFF. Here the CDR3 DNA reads TGTGCCTGGAGTGTAGGGGGAGGGCTGGAGCAGTTCTTC.

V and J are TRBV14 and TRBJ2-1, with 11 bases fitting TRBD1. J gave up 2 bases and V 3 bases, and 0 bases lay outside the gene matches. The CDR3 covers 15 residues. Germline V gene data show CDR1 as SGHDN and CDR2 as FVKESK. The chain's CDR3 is CASSQDRGPYNEQFF. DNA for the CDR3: TGTGCCAGCAGCCAGGACAGGGGGCCCTACAATGAGCAGTTCTTC.

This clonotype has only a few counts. CDR3 residues: CASSPSGNQPQHF. Written as DNA, the CDR3 is TGTGCCAGCAGCCCTAGTGGGAATCAGCCCCAGCATTTT. The chain has TRBV25-1 and TRBJ1-5; D not certain. The CDR3 sequence is 13 residues long. Per the germline V gene, CDR1 is MGHDK and CDR2 is SYGVNS. V lost 6 bases to trimming and J lost 4 bases, with 10 bases between them.

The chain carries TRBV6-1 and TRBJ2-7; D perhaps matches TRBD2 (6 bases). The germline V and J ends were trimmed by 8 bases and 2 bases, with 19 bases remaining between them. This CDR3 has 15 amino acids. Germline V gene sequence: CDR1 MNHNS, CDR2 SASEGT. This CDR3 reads CASRTGGTDTYEQYF. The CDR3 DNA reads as TGTGCCAGCCGAACTGGCGGGACCGATACCTACGAGCAGTACTTC.

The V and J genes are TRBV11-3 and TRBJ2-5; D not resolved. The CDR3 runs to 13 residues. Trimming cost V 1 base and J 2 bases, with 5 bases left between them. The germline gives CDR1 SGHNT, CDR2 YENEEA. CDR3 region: CASSLGQQETQYF. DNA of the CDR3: TGTGCCAGCAGCTTAGGGCAGCAAGAGACCCAGTACTTC.

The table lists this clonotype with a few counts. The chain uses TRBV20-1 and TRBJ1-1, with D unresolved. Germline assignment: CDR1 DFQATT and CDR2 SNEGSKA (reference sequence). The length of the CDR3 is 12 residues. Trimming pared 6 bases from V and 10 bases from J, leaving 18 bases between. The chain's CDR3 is CSAPREPTGAFF. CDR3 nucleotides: TGCAGTGCCCCCCGGGAACCCACGGGAGCTTTCTTT.

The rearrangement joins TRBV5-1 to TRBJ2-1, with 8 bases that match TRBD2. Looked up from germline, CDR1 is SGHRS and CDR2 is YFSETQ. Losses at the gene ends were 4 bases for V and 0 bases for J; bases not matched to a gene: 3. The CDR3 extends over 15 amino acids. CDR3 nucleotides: TGCGCCAGCAGCGCCGGGACTAGCTCCTACAATGAGCAGTTCTTC. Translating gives CASSAGTSSYNEQFF.

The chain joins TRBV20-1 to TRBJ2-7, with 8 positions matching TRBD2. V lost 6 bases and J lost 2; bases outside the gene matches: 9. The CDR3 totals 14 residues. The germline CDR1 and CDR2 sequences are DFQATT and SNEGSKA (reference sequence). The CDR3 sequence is CSAAPGGSTYEQYF. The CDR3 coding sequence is TGCAGTGCAGCCCCGGGAGGGTCTACCTACGAGCAGTACTTC.

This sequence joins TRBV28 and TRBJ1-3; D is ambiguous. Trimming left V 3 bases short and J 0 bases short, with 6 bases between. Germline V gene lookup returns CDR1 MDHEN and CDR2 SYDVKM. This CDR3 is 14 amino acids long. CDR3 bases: TGTGCCAGCAGTTTCGCAGCCTCTGGAAACACCATATATTTT. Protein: CASSFAASGNTIYF.

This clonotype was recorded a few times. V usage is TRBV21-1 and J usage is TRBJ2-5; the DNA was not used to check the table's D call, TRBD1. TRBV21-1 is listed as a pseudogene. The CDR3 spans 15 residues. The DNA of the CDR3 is TGTGCCAGCAGCAAAGATTGTGGGATAGGGGAGACCCAGTACTTC. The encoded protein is CASSKDCGIGETQYF.

DNA for the CDR3: TGTGCCAGCAGTTCGGGACAGGGTTTATACGAGCAGTACTTC. Its translation is CASSSGQGLYEQYF. The chain recombines TRBV27 with TRBJ2-7; TRBD1 matches 9 bases. Trimming removed 4 bases from V and 4 bases from J; junction bases left unmatched: 5. The CDR3 runs to 14 residues. From germline, CDR1 is MNHEY and CDR2 SMNVEV (reference sequence).

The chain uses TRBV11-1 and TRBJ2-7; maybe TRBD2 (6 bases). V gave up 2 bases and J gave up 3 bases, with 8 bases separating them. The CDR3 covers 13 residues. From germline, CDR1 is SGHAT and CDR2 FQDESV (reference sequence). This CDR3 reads CASSLMGGYEQYF. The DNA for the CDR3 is TGTGCCAGCAGCTTAATGGGAGGCTACGAGCAGTACTTC.

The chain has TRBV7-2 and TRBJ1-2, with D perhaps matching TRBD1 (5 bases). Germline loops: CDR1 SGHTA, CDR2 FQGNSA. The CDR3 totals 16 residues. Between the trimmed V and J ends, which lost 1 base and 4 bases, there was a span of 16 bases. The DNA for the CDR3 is TGTGCCAGCAGCTTAGGGTCCCCTTCCCAGGGCTATGGCTACACCTTC. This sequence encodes CASSLGSPSQGYGYTF.

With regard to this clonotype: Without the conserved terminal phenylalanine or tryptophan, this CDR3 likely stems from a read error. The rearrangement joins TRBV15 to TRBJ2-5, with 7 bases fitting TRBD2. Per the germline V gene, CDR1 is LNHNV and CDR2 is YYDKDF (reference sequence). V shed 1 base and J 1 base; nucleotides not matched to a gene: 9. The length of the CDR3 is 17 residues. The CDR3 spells CATSRGSRSGIQETQYC. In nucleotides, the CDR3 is TGTGCCACCAGCAGAGGGTCACGAAGCGGGATCCAAGAGACCCAGTACTGC.

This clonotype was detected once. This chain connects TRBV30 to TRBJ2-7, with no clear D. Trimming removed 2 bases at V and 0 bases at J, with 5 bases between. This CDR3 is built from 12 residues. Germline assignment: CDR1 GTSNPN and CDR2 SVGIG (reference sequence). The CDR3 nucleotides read TGTGCCTGGAGTCCCTCCTCCTACGAGCAGTACTTC. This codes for CAWSPSSYEQYF.

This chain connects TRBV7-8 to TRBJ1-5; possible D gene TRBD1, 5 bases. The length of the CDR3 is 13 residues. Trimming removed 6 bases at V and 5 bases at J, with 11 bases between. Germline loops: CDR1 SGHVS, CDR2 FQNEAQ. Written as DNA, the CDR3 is TGTGCCAGCAGAAGGGACGCGGATCAGCCCCAGCATTTT. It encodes CASRRDADQPQHF.

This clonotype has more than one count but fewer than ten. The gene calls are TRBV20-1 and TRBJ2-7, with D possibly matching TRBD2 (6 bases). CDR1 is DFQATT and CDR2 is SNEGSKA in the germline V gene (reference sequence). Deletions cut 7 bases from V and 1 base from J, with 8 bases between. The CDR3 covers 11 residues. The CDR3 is CSVGTSYEQYF. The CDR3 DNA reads TGCAGTGTAGGGACTTCCTACGAGCAGTACTTC.

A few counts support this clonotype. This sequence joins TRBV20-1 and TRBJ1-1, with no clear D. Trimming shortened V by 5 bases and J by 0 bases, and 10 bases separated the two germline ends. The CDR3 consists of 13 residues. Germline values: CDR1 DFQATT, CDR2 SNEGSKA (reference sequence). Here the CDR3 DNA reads TGCAGTGCTCGCGACCGGTTGAACACTGAAGCTTTCTTT. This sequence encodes CSARDRLNTEAFF.

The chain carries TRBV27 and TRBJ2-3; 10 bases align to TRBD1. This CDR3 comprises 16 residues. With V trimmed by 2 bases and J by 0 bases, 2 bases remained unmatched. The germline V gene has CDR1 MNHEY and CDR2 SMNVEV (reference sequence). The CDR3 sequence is CASSLGQGVSTDTQYF. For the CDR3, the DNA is TGTGCCAGCAGTTTAGGACAGGGGGTTAGCACAGATACGCAGTATTTT.

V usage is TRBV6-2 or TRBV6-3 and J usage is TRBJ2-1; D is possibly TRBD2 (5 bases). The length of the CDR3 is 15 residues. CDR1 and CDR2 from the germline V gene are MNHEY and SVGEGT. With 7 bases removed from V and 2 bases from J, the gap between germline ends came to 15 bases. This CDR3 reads CASTATITPYNEQFF. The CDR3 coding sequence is TGTGCCAGCACCGCGACTATTACGCCCTACAATGAGCAGTTCTTC.

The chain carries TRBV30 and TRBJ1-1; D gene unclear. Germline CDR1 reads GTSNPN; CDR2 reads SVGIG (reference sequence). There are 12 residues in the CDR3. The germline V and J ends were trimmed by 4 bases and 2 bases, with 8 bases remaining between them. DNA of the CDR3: TGTGCCTGGATGAAACTTAACACTGAAGCTTTCTTT. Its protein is CAWMKLNTEAFF.